This T cell receptor beta chain stems from a study of blood T cell repertoires in COVID-19. Study at large: COVID-19 samples collected from the United States, Italy and Spain covered acute and convalescent phases.

Germline values: CDR1 SGHTS, CDR2 YDEGEE. The V end was cut by 1 base, the J end by 3 bases, with 5 bases between. This CDR3 region has 13 residues. Original analysis: Nucleated cell counts were estimated from reference gene primer amplification. Clones were read by immunoSEQ multiplex PCR, and TCRdb kept only the in-frame ones, dropping some. V and J calls and clone size come straight from that table; D and trimming were deduced from the DNA. The repertoire consists of 80,000 to 90,000 clones, with 65% to 80% occurring once and the leading ten covering around 11%. The chain couples TRBV5-8 to TRBJ1-5; D call uncertain. Material: peripheral blood. This TCR came from an older man with acute or convalescent COVID-19. The CDR3 region is CASSLTDNQPQHF. The CDR3 bases are TGTGCCAGCAGCTTGACAGACAATCAGCCCCAGCATTTT.